These T cell receptor beta chains were read from a single sample in a study of T cell responses to AZD1222 COVID-19 vaccine. Produced via immunoSEQ multiplex PCR; TCRdb's table is partial and in-frame only. This table holds about 130,000 clones, approximately 94% found once. Sequences were derived from peripheral blood, sampled on day 0 of AZD1222 vaccination. The receptor source for this set is an adult in good health. Both conserved end residues are part of each CDR3. D genes are given only for firm matches. Rows may omit the clone size; those that give it use once, few, many or a size class.

D gene | J gene | V gene | clone size | CDR3 DNA | CDR3 protein
NA | TRBJ2-1 | TRBV5-5 | NA | TGTGCCAGCAGCTTATCTTCGGACAGCGATGAGCAGTTCTTC | CASSLSSDSDEQFF
NA | TRBJ1-3 | TRBV23-1 | NA | TGCGCCGTTTCCGGGACACGTAACCCGGGGTATTTT | CAVSGTRNPGYF
NA | TRBJ1-4 | TRBV3-1/TRBV3-2 | NA | TGTGCCAGCAGCCAAGGGATCGATGATGAAAAACTGTTTTTT | CASSQGIDDEKLFF
TRBD1 | TRBJ1-5 | TRBV28 | NA | TGTGCCAGCATAATGCAGCGACAGGGCCATCAGCCCCAGCATTTT | CASIMQRQGHQPQHF
NA | TRBJ1-2 | TRBV7-2 | NA | TGTGCCAGCAGCTTATCCCCTGCAGGCTACACCTTC | CASSLSPAGYTF
NA | TRBJ2-6 | TRBV5-1 | NA | TGCGCCAGCAGCTTGGGGGGACCCGGGGCCAACGTCCTGACTTTC | CASSLGGPGANVLTF
TRBD1 | TRBJ2-7 | TRBV6-5 | NA | TGTGCCAGCAGTACCACCGGGACAGGTTCCTACGAGCAGTACTTC | CASSTTGTGSYEQYF
TRBD2 | TRBJ2-5 | TRBV7-3 | NA | TGTGCCAGCAGCATTGGGACTAGCGGGGGCCAAGAGACCCAGTACTTC | CASSIGTSGGQETQYF
TRBD1 | TRBJ1-3 | TRBV9 | NA | TGTGCCAGCAGAAAGAGGGGCCCCAGGGGGGATGGAAACACCATATATTTT | CASRKRGPRGDGNTIYF
TRBD1 | TRBJ2-7 | TRBV28 | NA | TGTGCCAGCAGTTTATGGGAGGGACAGGGAAAGGGGGAGCAGTACTTC | CASSLWEGQGKGEQYF
NA | TRBJ2-2 | TRBV2 | few | TGTGCCAGCAGATACTCGAACACCGGGGAGCTGTTTTTT | CASRYSNTGELFF
TRBD1 | TRBJ1-6 | TRBV27 | NA | TGTGCCAGCGGGACAGAAAATTCACCCCTCCACTTT | CASGTENSPLHF
NA | TRBJ1-5 | TRBV2 | NA | TGTGCCAGCAGTGAAGAATGGGGTTTCCAGCCCCAGCATTTT | CASSEEWGFQPQHF
NA | TRBJ2-7 | TRBV4-1 | NA | TGCGCCAGCAGCCCCCCCTCCGGCTCCTACGAGCAGTACTTC | CASSPPSGSYEQYF
NA | TRBJ1-2 | TRBV29-1 | NA | TGCAGCGTGACTAACCGGGACGTCAACTATGGCTACACCTTC | CSVTNRDVNYGYTF
NA | TRBJ1-6 | TRBV9 | NA | TGTGCCAGCAGCGTCGGCCCCCCGGAGGATTCACCCCTCCACTTT | CASSVGPPEDSPLHF
NA | TRBJ2-2 | TRBV4-1 | NA | TGCGCCAGCAGCCAAGTAGGGGGAACCGGGGAGCTGTTTTTT | CASSQVGGTGELFF
TRBD1 | TRBJ1-4 | TRBV5-4 | NA | TGTGCCAGCAGCGGGGGACAGACTAATGAAAAACTGTTTTTT | CASSGGQTNEKLFF
NA | TRBJ1-1 | TRBV30 | NA | TGTGCCTGTTTCCAGGGTATGGTCACTGAAGCTTTCTTT | CACFQGMVTEAFF
NA | TRBJ2-7 | TRBV11-2 | NA | TGTGCCAGCAGCTTAGGGGCTCAAATCTACGAGCAGTACTTC | CASSLGAQIYEQYF
NA | TRBJ2-2 | TRBV10-3 | NA | TGTGCCATCAGTAACCGGGAGAACACCGGGGAGCTGTTTTTT | CAISNRENTGELFF
NA | TRBJ2-1 | TRBV3-1/TRBV3-2 | few | TGTGCCAGCAGCCAAGATAACGACCCCTGGTACAATGAGCAGTTCTTC | CASSQDNDPWYNEQFF
NA | TRBJ1-1 | TRBV6-1 | NA | TGTGCCAGCAGTGAAAGTAGCACTGAAGCTTTCTTT | CASSESSTEAFF
TRBD2 | TRBJ2-1 | TRBV13 | NA | TGTGCCAGCAGCTCCGAAACGACTAGCGGGAGGCGTAATGAGCAGTTCTTC | CASSSETTSGRRNEQFF
NA | TRBJ1-2 | TRBV5-4 | NA | TGTGCCAGCAGCTTAAGAGCAGGGGAGGGCTATGGCTACACCTTC | CASSLRAGEGYGYTF
NA | TRBJ1-5 | TRBV19 | NA | TGTGCCAGTAGTATACTCTCGGGGGCTGGCAATCAGCCCCAGCATTTT | CASSILSGAGNQPQHF
NA | TRBJ2-7 | TRBV21-1 | NA | TGTGCCACCTTTCCCTGGAGCGGCTACGAGCAGTACTTC | CATFPWSGYEQYF
TRBD2 | TRBJ2-7 | TRBV19 | few | TGCCCCACAGAGCGGGAGCGCCTACGGGAGCAGTACTTC | CPTERERLREQYF
TRBD1 | TRBJ1-2 | TRBV5-1 | many | TGCGCCAGCAGCAAACAGGGGGCTAACTATGGCTACACCTTC | CASSKQGANYGYTF
TRBD2 | TRBJ2-7 | TRBV29-1 | NA | TGCAGCGTCTCGACTAGCGGGTCAACATACGAGCAGTACTTC | CSVSTSGSTYEQYF
NA | TRBJ1-4 | TRBV28 | NA | TGTGCCAGCAGTTTACGAAACCGGGCCTCCCGCCGAGGGGAAAAACTGTTTTTT | CASSLRNRASRRGEKLFF
NA | TRBJ1-1 | TRBV7-9 | NA | TGTGCCAGCAGCCGCGTAAGGTTCAACACTGAAGCTTTCTTT | CASSRVRFNTEAFF
NA | TRBJ2-1 | TRBV19 | NA | TGTGCCAGTATGTCGTCACAGGACTACAATGAGCAGTTCTTC | CASMSSQDYNEQFF
NA | TRBJ1-3 | TRBV7-9 | NA | TGTGCCAGCAGCTTAGGATCGGGCAGCGGAAAAGGAGTAAATTTT | CASSLGSGSGKGVNF
NA | TRBJ2-7 | TRBV7-2 | NA | TGTGCCAGCAGCTTAAGGGGCCGACAGGCCCTTGAGGTGGAAAACGAGCAGTACTTC | CASSLRGRQALEVENEQYF
TRBD2 | TRBJ2-7 | TRBV24-1 | NA | TGTGCCACCAGTGATTTAGCGGGAGGGAGAAACGAGCAGTACTTC | CATSDLAGGRNEQYF
NA | TRBJ1-1 | TRBV20-1 | NA | TGCAGTGCAAGTCAGGGATACCGGGCTTTCTTT | CSASQGYRAFF
NA | TRBJ2-1 | TRBV28 | NA | TGTGCCAGCAGTTCGCGCGCGGACAGCTCCTACAATGAGCAGTTCTTC | CASSSRADSSYNEQFF
NA | TRBJ1-2 | TRBV18 | NA | TGTGCCAGCTCACCACCGGCCGGTCCTAACTATGGCTACACCTTC | CASSPPAGPNYGYTF
NA | TRBJ2-3 | TRBV9 | once | TGTGCCAGCAGCGTAGCTCCAGGACCCACAGATACGCAGTATTTT | CASSVAPGPTDTQYF
TRBD1 | TRBJ1-5 | TRBV6-6 | few | TGTGCCAGCAGTCGACAGGGGGTTAGGTTCAATCAGCCCCAGCATTTT | CASSRQGVRFNQPQHF
NA | TRBJ1-2 | TRBV28 | NA | TGTGCCAGCAGTTTGGTTGTCGGGTCCTCGGGTGGCTACACCTTC | CASSLVVGSSGGYTF
TRBD1 | TRBJ1-1 | TRBV6-5 | NA | TGTGCCAGCAGGACCCGACAGGGCGCTGAAGCTTTCTTT | CASRTRQGAEAFF
NA | TRBJ1-2 | TRBV28 | NA | TGTGCCAGCAGTTTTTCCGGGGTCCCCCCGGATGTTGGCTACACCTTC | CASSFSGVPPDVGYTF
TRBD1 | TRBJ1-2 | TRBV6-5 | NA | TGTGCCAGCAGGACAGGGCAAAACTATGGCTACACCTTC | CASRTGQNYGYTF
TRBD2 | TRBJ2-1 | TRBV11-2 | once | TGTGCCAGCAGCTTAGATCGGACTAGCGGGATATACAATGAGCAGTTCTTC | CASSLDRTSGIYNEQFF
NA | TRBJ1-5 | TRBV12-5 | NA | TGTGCTAGTGGTTTAGAGGCAAATCAGCCCCAGCATTTT | CASGLEANQPQHF
TRBD1 | TRBJ2-7 | TRBV9 | once | TGTGCCAGCAGCGGGGGGACAGGGGATCACCAGCAGTACTTC | CASSGGTGDHQQYF
NA | TRBJ2-1 | TRBV12-3/TRBV12-4 | NA | TGTGCCAGCACCTACGGACGGTACAATGAGCAGTTCTTC | CASTYGRYNEQFF
NA | TRBJ2-5 | TRBV11-1 | NA | TGTGCCAGCAGCGCTACAGGTTACGGGGAGACCCAGTACTTC | CASSATGYGETQYF